This T cell receptor beta chain emerged from a study of HIV-infected patients and healthy controls (dated by TCRdb to the mid-2010s). Background on the whole study: After three months of therapy, CD4 counts in about 90% of the 16 patients increased to a modest but significant degree while remaining below normal ranges. The CD4:CD8 ratio rose slightly, whereas CD8 counts showed no consistent shift during early therapy. An undetectable viral load was attained by 11 of 16 patients by the second bleed and by all patients after a further year of therapy. Relative to controls, total CDR3 counts per chain did not differ significantly, and patients lacked overall T-cell lymphocytopenia. The study asked whether deep sequencing of the TCR repertoire from small blood samples of HIV patients could detect immune perturbation and reconstitution.

This clonotype was seen ten or more times. Its antigen specificity is not known. Per-base quality was not reported, and no clone a single base away is much larger than it. General conclusions and limits of the study: Slight age and sex profile differences between the study cohorts did not explain the observed diversity differences. Alpha-beta chain pairing was not determined in the samples. A major limit on how widely the findings apply, in the view of the authors, was that only sixteen HIV-infected individuals were processed. MAIT cell alpha-chain CDR3s were present at high frequency in healthy controls but severely depleted in HIV+ repertoires. Most CMV-associated CDR3s became more frequent during therapy, although their change was not significant, whereas HIV-associated CDR3s showed a significant decrease in frequency. HIV-infected repertoires had significantly higher mean Gini indices than controls, possibly reflecting oligoclonality. Significantly different mean usage between HIV-infected patients and controls was observed for eight alpha and eight beta V genes. The apparent post-therapy recovery of the Gini index in HIV-infected patients was not reproduced in size-matched repertoire data. Unequal numbers of distinct sequences between patients and controls complicated comparisons, and size-matching overweighted rare events from HIV-infected data. By Jaccard index and by the count of highly shared sequences, healthy controls shared more CDR3s between individuals than HIV+ patients did. Compared with untreated HIV+ repertoires, healthy control repertoires had roughly threefold more distinct CDR3s and higher Shannon diversity. In the study, no determination of donor HLA types was made. The use of whole blood limited sequencing depth and precluded separation of the dynamics of distinct T-cell subpopulations.

Whole blood was used without fractionating the cells, so the repertoire represented all peripheral T cells without sorting. For RNA extraction, about 2.3 ml of peripheral blood was collected into Tempus tubes. HIV-infected adults who had not yet received antiretroviral therapy and were about to begin treatment were enrolled, with the first sixteen eligible patients processed. Enrollment excluded patients who had febrile or AIDS-related illness, tumors, hepatitis B or C coinfection, immunomodulatory therapy, recent vaccination or treatment interruptions. Residual genomic DNA was removed with the TURBO-DNase kit and globin mRNA was depleted with GLOBINclear. The study collected pretreatment blood from HIV-infected patients just before antiretroviral therapy was started. V and J are truncated by 8 bases and 0 bases respectively, leaving an intervening sequence of 17 bases. From the germline V gene (reference sequence), CDR1 is WNHNN and CDR2 is SYGVQD. From cysteine to phenylalanine, the CDR3 is 16 amino acids long. The kept DNA is CDR3 alone, 48 bases in frame from the first base.

About 500 ng RNA was reverse transcribed with SuperScript III using primers against the alpha and beta constant regions. Separate alpha and beta chain libraries were generated by chain-specific third strand synthesis with multiplexing indices. The protocol used a single primer pair to amplify all rearrangements within a chain, which avoided primer bias, and attached molecular barcodes to each cDNA molecule. Purified cDNA was ligated with T4 RNA Ligase 1 onto a 5' RACE adapter bearing a random hexamer and the SP2 sequencing primer site. Second strand synthesis was primed from the SP2 site with Phusion polymerase, using slow temperature ramps to favor optimal annealing. Each molecule's 12-nucleotide barcode consisted of two random hexamer sequences, both added before amplification and joined together. A brief initial PCR introduced P5 and P7 adapter elements together with a second index, and a 23-cycle amplification PCR using P5s and P7 primers was subsequently performed. A total of 25 to 30 PCR cycles were applied to the libraries, which were quantified on a Qubit, sized on a Bioanalyzer, and diluted to 3 to 4.5 nM. The normalized libraries were sequenced on an Illumina MiSeq using 2 x 250 paired-end kits. Reverse transcription reactions were cleaned up on MinElute columns and eluted into about 9.3 ul Tris-Cl. A 1:1 ratio of AMPure XP beads was used to clean the adapter ligations after they had run for 20 to 25 hours at 16 degrees C. Turning to the authors' computational methods: A modified Decombinator that output V, J, insert and barcode information was used to process the demultiplexed FASTQ files. Any sequence that shared a barcode yet differed from the dominant sequence was discarded as an error, and the number of original cDNA molecules was estimated by counting barcodes clustered at Levenshtein distance 3. Downstream analyses used R packages ineq, vegan, igraph and RCytoscape, with IMGT nomenclature and CDR3 definitions. The authors computed V gene usage over distinct sequences and counted each TCR a single time to avoid skew from clonal expansion. Within a donor, similarity networks joined unique CDR3 amino acid sequences in every case where two of them were separated by a single Levenshtein edit. Published HIV-specific CDR3s (around 85 alpha, several hundred beta) and CMV-specific CDR3s (roughly 13 alpha, a few hundred beta) were assembled and queried against the repertoires. Random subsampling to size-matched repertoires showed patients' decreased diversity was not caused by their lower sequence numbers. TCRdb applied fastp at Q25 and MiXCR to the public reads, then kept only in-frame beta chains. Duplicate CDR3 protein sequences are folded into a single record with the most common DNA and genes. What appears here as the V and J calls and clone size reflects TCRdb's work, not the paper's. The sample table contains approximately 9,600 distinct CDR3 sequences; only one count was recorded for roughly 5% of them. The ten largest clones take up roughly 15% of the sample.

The V and J segments used are TRBV10-1 and TRBJ1-5; too little of a D gene remains to name it. Here the sequenced sample was blood, taken before antiretroviral therapy. This receptor was obtained from an adult with HIV infection. The sequenced DNA: TGCGCCAGCGCCAATCCCTGTCGAAATAGCAATCAGCCCCAGCATTTT. Translation gives CASANPCRNSNQPQHF.